The 26 T cell receptor beta chains presented below share a single source sample, sequenced in a study of T-cell reconstitution after alpha-beta-depleted transplantation in children. Preparation of the TCRbeta library involved a method that used unique molecular identifiers. TCRdb re-called the PCR reads with MiXCR, one entry per CDR3 protein. This table holds about 360,000 distinct CDR3 sequences, 13% found once. The specimen was PBMCs, collected from the stem cell graft. Receptors were obtained from a human donor who donated a stem cell graft to a child with Fanconi anemia.

The chain joins TRBV7-2 to TRBJ2-2; D not certain. Germline CDR1 is SGHTA and CDR2 is FQGNSA. The CDR3 is 15 amino acids. The V end lost 5 bases, the J end lost 2 bases, and 12 bases lay between the germline ends. Written as DNA, the CDR3 is TGTGCCAGCAGCCGCGTCTCGACTAACACCGGGGAGCTGTTTTTT. Translation: CASSRVSTNTGELFF.

This clonotype was observed a handful of times. This chain links TRBV20-1 with TRBJ2-7; 11 nucleotides line up with TRBD2. V lost 3 bases and J lost 4; bases outside the gene matches: 5. Germline CDR1 and CDR2: DFQATT and SNEGSKA (reference sequence). The CDR3 covers 14 residues. CDR3 region: CSASRGLAAYEQYF. CDR3 sequence (DNA): TGCAGTGCTAGCAGGGGACTAGCGGCTTACGAGCAGTACTTC.

Only a few counts were recorded for this clonotype. The chain joins TRBV5-1 to TRBJ1-1; D might be TRBD1 (6 bases). This CDR3 spans 14 amino acids. Germline CDR1 SGHRS, CDR2 YFSETQ. Between the trimmed V and J ends, which lost 4 bases and 2 bases, there was a span of 12 bases. The CDR3 loop is CASSAWGQNTEAFF. In DNA form, the CDR3 reads TGCGCCAGCAGCGCCTGGGGGCAAAACACTGAAGCTTTCTTT.

The chain carries TRBV6-2 or TRBV6-3 and TRBJ2-1; TRBD2 matches at 10 bases. The germline gives CDR1 MNHEY, CDR2 SVGEGT. The CDR3 totals 17 residues. Germline trimming cut 2 bases from V and 2 bases from J; bases unmatched to any gene: 6. The CDR3 DNA sequence: TGTGCCAGCAGTTACCAAAAAGGACTAGCGGCCTACAATGAGCAGTTCTTC. This codes for CASSYQKGLAAYNEQFF.

This clonotype occurred many times. The chain has TRBV5-1 and TRBJ2-1; 8 nucleotides match TRBD1. The CDR3 contains 13 residues. The germline CDR1 and CDR2 sequences are SGHRS and YFSETQ. The ends lost 0 bases at V and 9 bases at J; junction bases unmatched: 2. The CDR3 coding sequence is TGCGCCAGCAGCTTGGGACAGGGGATTGAGCAGTTCTTC. This gives the protein CASSLGQGIEQFF.

The table lists this clonotype with a few counts. The CDR3 protein is CSVGAGYGYTF. In DNA, the CDR3 is TGCAGCGTTGGGGCAGGGTATGGCTACACCTTC. V usage is TRBV29-1 and J usage is TRBJ1-2; perhaps TRBD1 as D (5 bases). V was clipped by 4 bases and J by 5 bases, with 8 bases between them. This CDR3 is 11 amino acids long. Germline lookup yields CDR1 SQVTM and CDR2 ANQGSEA.

This clonotype appeared a few times. This CDR3 is CASSPGAVGELFF. The CDR3, as DNA: TGTGCCAGCAGTCCGGGGGCGGTCGGGGAGCTGTTTTTT. This chain uses TRBV12-3 or TRBV12-4 with TRBJ2-2; D tentatively reads TRBD1 or TRBD2 (6 bases each). Trimming shortened V by 5 bases and J by 7 bases, and 11 bases separated the two germline ends. The CDR3 extends over 13 amino acids.

This clonotype was seen many times. This chain connects TRBV7-2 to TRBJ2-1; D is undetermined. Germline loops: CDR1 SGHTA, CDR2 FQGNSA. The ends were cut back, 3 bases at V and 9 bases at J, with 18 bases in the middle. This CDR3 comprises 15 residues. The CDR3 DNA is TGTGCCAGCAGCTTTTCTGCGGCCCGGTGGGGTGAGCAGTTCTTC. Its protein is CASSFSAARWGEQFF.

This clonotype showed up many times. This chain connects TRBV29-1 to TRBJ2-2; the D gene is possibly TRBD1 (6 bases). The CDR3 is 13 residues long. The germline V gene encodes CDR1 SQVTM and CDR2 ANQGSEA. Between the trimmed V and J ends, which lost 3 bases and 1 base, there was a span of 6 bases. The DNA for the CDR3 is TGCAGCGTTGACAGGGGGAACACCGGGGAGCTGTTTTTT. Its translation is CSVDRGNTGELFF.

This clonotype has more than one count but fewer than ten. The chain carries TRBV27 and TRBJ1-2, with D possibly TRBD1 on 5 matching bases. The CDR3 length is 12 residues. Germline CDR1 is MNHEY and CDR2 is SMNVEV (reference sequence). Trimming left V 2 bases short and J 8 bases short, with 9 bases between. CDR3 residues: CASSLRGIGYTF. Here the CDR3 DNA reads TGTGCCAGCAGTTTAAGGGGAATCGGCTACACCTTC.

The chain uses TRBV20-1 and TRBJ1-6; TRBD1 aligns across 7 bases. CDR3 size: 13 residues. With V trimmed by 6 bases and J by 10 bases, 9 bases remained unmatched. Per germline, CDR1 DFQATT and CDR2 SNEGSKA (reference sequence). Here the CDR3 reads CSARRDSSSPLHF. The CDR3 DNA is TGCAGTGCCAGACGGGACAGCAGCTCACCCCTCCACTTT.

This chain connects TRBV29-1 to TRBJ2-3; 9 bases are a match to TRBD2. Germline CDR1 reads SQVTM; CDR2 reads ANQGSEA. V was clipped by 7 bases and J by 3 bases; unmatched bases: 8. This CDR3 is built from 14 residues. In DNA, the CDR3 is TGCAGCGCCGCGGGGGGGCTAGGTACAGATACGCAGTATTTT. The encoded protein is CSAAGGLGTDTQYF.

The V and J genes are TRBV5-1 and TRBJ2-1, with TRBD1 identical over 7 bases. After removal of 3 bases from V and 4 bases from J, the junction contained 7 bases not matched to a gene. This CDR3 is 15 amino acids long. Germline-derived CDR1 and CDR2 are SGHRS and YFSETQ. The chain's CDR3 is CASSSGQNPYNEQFF. In DNA form, the CDR3 reads TGCGCCAGCAGCTCGGGACAGAACCCTTACAATGAGCAGTTCTTC.

There are a few counts of this clonotype. The chain couples TRBV12-3 or TRBV12-4 to TRBJ2-2; D is unclear. The CDR3 runs 14 residues. V was clipped by 7 bases and J by 3 bases, with 12 bases between them. The CDR3 DNA sequence: TGTGCCAGCAACTACGACGGATACACCGGGGAGCTGTTTTTT. It translates to CASNYDGYTGELFF.

This clonotype was seen only a few times. The chain carries TRBV21-1 and TRBJ2-6; TRBD1, the table's D call, lacks a check against the DNA. TRBV21-1 is recorded as a pseudogene. The CDR3 has 24 residues. This chain's CDR3 is CASSTHQQSSERDRAVSGANVLTF. As DNA, the CDR3 is TGTGCCAGCAGCACACATCAACAATCTAGCGAAAGGGACAGGGCGGTCTCTGGGGCCAACGTCCTGACTTTC.

The rearrangement uses TRBV3-1 and TRBJ2-5; D is possibly TRBD1 or TRBD2 (6 bases each). The length of the CDR3 is 17 residues. Germline V gives CDR1 LGHDT, CDR2 YNNKEL (reference sequence). V was trimmed by 1 base and J by 5 bases, leaving 20 bases between them. CDR3 in amino acids: CASSQVGGSVTLETQYF. In DNA, the CDR3 is TGTGCCAGCAGCCAAGTAGGGGGGTCCGTGACTCTCGAGACCCAGTACTTC.

V usage is TRBV5-1 and J usage is TRBJ2-3, with D possibly called TRBD1 or TRBD2 (6 bases each). Trimming removed 4 bases from V and 1 base from J, with 13 bases in between. The CDR3 spans 15 residues. Germline lookup yields CDR1 SGHRS and CDR2 YFSETQ. The CDR3 DNA is TGCGCCAGCAGCGTCAATCGGGGGCGCACAGATACGCAGTATTTT. It yields the protein CASSVNRGRTDTQYF. Supplemented by reference TRBV5-1 and TRBJ2-3, the full variable domain reads KAGVTQTPRYLIKTRGQQVTLSCSPISGHRSVSWYQQTPGQGLQFLFEYFSETQRNKGNFPGRFSGRQFSNSRSEMNVSTLELGDSALYLCASSVNRGRTDTQYFGPGTRLTVL.

This clonotype was counted between two and nine times. The J gene is TRBJ1-2, the V gene TRBV3-1; D perhaps matches TRBD1 (5 bases). The CDR3 is 18 amino acids. V was cut by 11 bases and J by 6 bases, with 34 bases left in between. CDR1 and CDR2 (germline): LGHDT, YNNKEL (reference sequence). The CDR3 loop is CASSQVILQESRSHGYTF. Written as DNA, the CDR3 is TGTGCCTCCAGCCAAGTTATTTTACAGGAATCCCGGAGCCATGGCTACACCTTC.

The rearrangement links TRBV10-3 to TRBJ2-7; D remains unclear. The CDR3 totals 13 residues. Germline CDR1 ENHRY, CDR2 SYGVKD. V was trimmed by 5 bases and J by 0 bases, leaving 8 bases between them. CDR3 in amino acids: CAISPGNSYEQYV. The DNA for the CDR3 is TGTGCCATCAGTCCCGGAAACTCCTACGAGCAGTACGTC.

The chain carries TRBV28 and TRBJ1-5, with 7 bases fitting TRBD1. There are 19 residues in the CDR3. Germline lookup yields CDR1 MDHEN and CDR2 SYDVKM. V shed 5 bases and J 5 bases; nucleotides not matched to a gene: 21. The CDR3 sequence is CASSPGRINRGLYDQPQHF. In nucleotides, the CDR3 is TGTGCCAGCAGTCCGGGCCGTATAAACAGGGGTCTTTATGATCAGCCCCAGCATTTT.

V gene TRBV20-1 combines with J gene TRBJ1-6, with a possible D match to TRBD1 (6 bases). CDR1 is DFQATT and CDR2 is SNEGSKA in the germline V gene (reference sequence). V was pared by 5 bases and J by 6 bases, with 17 bases between. This CDR3 is 15 amino acids long. The CDR3 reads CSAEAPGAVNSPLHF. CDR3 nucleotide sequence: TGCAGTGCTGAGGCCCCGGGGGCGGTTAATTCACCCCTCCACTTT.

In its sample, this clonotype was seen many times. The V and J genes are TRBV12-3 or TRBV12-4 and TRBJ2-1, with a possible D match to TRBD2 (7 bases). V was trimmed by 7 bases and J by 8 bases, leaving 15 bases between them. The CDR3 is 13 residues long. CDR3 region: CASTLRGGDEQFF. The CDR3 nucleotides are TGTGCCAGCACCCTCAGGGGAGGGGATGAGCAGTTCTTC.

This clonotype was recorded many times. CDR3 bases: TGCGCCAGCAGCTCGGGACATTACACCGGGGAGCTGTTTTTT. Translating it yields CASSSGHYTGELFF. The chain links TRBV5-1 to TRBJ2-2; maybe TRBD1 (6 bases). Deletions cut 3 bases from V and 3 bases from J, with 9 bases between. The CDR3 runs to 14 residues. CDR1 and CDR2 (germline): SGHRS, YFSETQ.

The chain couples TRBV30 to TRBJ2-4; D might be TRBD2 (5 bases). V was shortened by 5 bases and J by 5 bases, with 7 bases between the two germline ends. Per germline, CDR1 GTSNPN and CDR2 SVGIG (reference sequence). This CDR3 comprises 11 residues. The CDR3 spells CAWGSQNIQYF. The CDR3, as DNA: TGTGCCTGGGGGAGCCAAAACATTCAGTACTTC.

This clonotype occurred a few times. V gene TRBV7-2 combines with J gene TRBJ2-5; D unresolved. CDR1 and CDR2 from the germline V gene are SGHTA and FQGNSA. The CDR3 sequence is 14 residues long. Trimming took off 2 bases at V and 2 bases at J, with 9 bases between the two ends. DNA for the CDR3: TGTGCCAGCAGCTTATCTTACGGACAAGAGACCCAGTACTTC. This gives the protein CASSLSYGQETQYF.

V and J are TRBV7-2 and TRBJ2-5; D perhaps matches TRBD1 (5 bases). The CDR3 loop spans 14 amino acids. Germline V gene sequence: CDR1 SGHTA, CDR2 FQGNSA. Trimming pared 5 bases from V and 4 bases from J, leaving 14 bases between. CDR3 loop: CASSTQGVGETQYF. The CDR3 DNA follows: TGTGCCAGCAGCACTCAGGGTGTGGGAGAGACCCAGTACTTC.